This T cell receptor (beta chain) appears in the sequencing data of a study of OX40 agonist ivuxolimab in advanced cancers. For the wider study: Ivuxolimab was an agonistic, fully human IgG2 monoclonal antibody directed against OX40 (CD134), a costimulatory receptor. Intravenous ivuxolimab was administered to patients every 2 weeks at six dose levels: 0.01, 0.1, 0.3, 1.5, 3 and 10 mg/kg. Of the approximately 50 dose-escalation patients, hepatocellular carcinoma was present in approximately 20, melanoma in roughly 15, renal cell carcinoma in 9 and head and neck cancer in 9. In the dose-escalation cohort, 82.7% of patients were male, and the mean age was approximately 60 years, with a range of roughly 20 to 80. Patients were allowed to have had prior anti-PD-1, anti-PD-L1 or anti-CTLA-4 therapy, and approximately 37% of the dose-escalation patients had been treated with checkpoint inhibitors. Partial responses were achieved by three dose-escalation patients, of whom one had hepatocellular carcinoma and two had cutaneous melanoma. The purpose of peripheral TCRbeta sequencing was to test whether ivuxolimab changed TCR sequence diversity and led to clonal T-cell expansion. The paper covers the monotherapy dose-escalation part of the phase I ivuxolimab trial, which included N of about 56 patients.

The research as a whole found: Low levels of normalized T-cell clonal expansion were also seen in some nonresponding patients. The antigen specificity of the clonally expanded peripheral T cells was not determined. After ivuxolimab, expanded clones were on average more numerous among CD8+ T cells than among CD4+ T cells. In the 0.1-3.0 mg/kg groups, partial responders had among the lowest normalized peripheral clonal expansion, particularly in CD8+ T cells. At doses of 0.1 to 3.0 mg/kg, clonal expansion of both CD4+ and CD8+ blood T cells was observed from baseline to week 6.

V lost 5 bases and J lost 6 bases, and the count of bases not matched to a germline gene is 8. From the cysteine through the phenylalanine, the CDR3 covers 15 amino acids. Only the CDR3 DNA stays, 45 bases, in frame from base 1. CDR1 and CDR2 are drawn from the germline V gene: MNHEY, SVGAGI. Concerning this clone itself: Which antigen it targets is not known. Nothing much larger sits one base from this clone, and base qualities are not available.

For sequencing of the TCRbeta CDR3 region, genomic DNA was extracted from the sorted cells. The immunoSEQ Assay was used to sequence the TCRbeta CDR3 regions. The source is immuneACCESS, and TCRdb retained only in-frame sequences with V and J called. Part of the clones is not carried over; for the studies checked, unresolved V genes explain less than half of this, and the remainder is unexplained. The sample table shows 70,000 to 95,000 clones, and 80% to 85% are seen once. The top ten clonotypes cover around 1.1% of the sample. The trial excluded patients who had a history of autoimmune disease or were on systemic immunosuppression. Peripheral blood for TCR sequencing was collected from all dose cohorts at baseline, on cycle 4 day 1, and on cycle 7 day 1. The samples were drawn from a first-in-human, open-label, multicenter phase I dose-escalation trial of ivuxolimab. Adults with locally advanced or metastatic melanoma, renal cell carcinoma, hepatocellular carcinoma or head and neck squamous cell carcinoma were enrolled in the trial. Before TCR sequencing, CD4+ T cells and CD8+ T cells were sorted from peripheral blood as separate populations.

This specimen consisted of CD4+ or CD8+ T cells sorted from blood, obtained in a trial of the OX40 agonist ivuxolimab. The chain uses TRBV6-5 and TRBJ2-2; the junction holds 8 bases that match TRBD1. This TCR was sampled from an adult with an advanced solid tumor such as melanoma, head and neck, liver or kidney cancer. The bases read TGTGCCAGCAGTCAGGCAGGGGGCTTGGCCGGGGAGCTGTTTTTT. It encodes CASSQAGGLAGELFF.